The sequence of this T cell receptor beta chain was determined in a study of T-cell memory formation after mild COVID-19. This CDR3 comprises 15 residues. V was pared by 1 base and J by 5 bases, with 5 bases of the junction left unmatched. The germline V gene encodes CDR1 LNHDA and CDR2 SQIVND (reference sequence). Details on this clonotype: Its antigen is not identified.

TCRdb re-called the 5' RACE reads with MiXCR, one entry per CDR3 protein. The sample has just over 150,000 distinct CDR3 sequences; around a third are singletons. Study-wide findings and caveats: Confirmation of SARS-CoV-2 specificity was lacking for second-wave clones peaking day 37.

This sequence originates from an adult woman who had mild COVID-19 (a few samples of this study predate the infection). Cell type and time point are not known. The chain carries TRBV19 and TRBJ2-5; 9 nucleotides line up with TRBD2. The source material was PBMCs or a T cell subset sorted from them (not recorded which). CDR3 nucleotides: TGTGCCAGTAGTATAGGCGGGAGGGCCCGGGAGACCCAGTACTTC. Protein product: CASSIGGRARETQYF.